This TCR beta chain was captured in a study of shared clonotypes between healthy human individuals. The authors ran the assay at deep level. Assay: immunoSEQ multiplex PCR; the TCRdb copy retains only in-frame clones and omits some. Of 2 million to 2.5 million clones listed, around 93% are singletons. The CDR3 has 13 residues. Trimming pared 6 bases from V and 2 bases from J, leaving 11 bases between. From germline, CDR1 is MDHEN and CDR2 SYDVKM. The study drew all its donors from Caucasian adults living in Nashville, Tennessee. V usage is TRBV28 and J usage is TRBJ2-7, with a weak D call TRBD1 (6 bases). Specimen: naive CD4+ T cells from PBMCs. Described subset: CD45RA+ positively selected. The receptor's source is a man aged 18 to 29 in good health. Some clones in this sample may be carry-over from other donors' samples. The chain's CDR3 is CASSRGQPYEQYF. In nucleotides, the CDR3 is TGTGCCAGCAGCCGAGGACAGCCCTACGAGCAGTACTTC.